This TCR beta chain was sequenced in a study of PD-1 blockade in classical Hodgkin lymphoma. Only in-frame clones appear in the TCRdb table, and some are missing; sequencing was by immunoSEQ multiplex PCR. The repertoire holds some 70,000 clones, over 90% seen once, with roughly 2.7% in the top ten. Details on this clone: Its antigen is not known.

Time point indicated: newly diagnosed, previously untreated cHL patient sample. General observations from the study: The drivers behind the repertoire differences, possibly disease activity or prior therapy, remain undefined. As was reported, newly diagnosed patients showed lower baseline TCR diversity than healthy donors did.

The source of this sequence is a human donor with classical Hodgkin lymphoma. The specimen sequenced was peripheral blood mononuclear cells (PBMCs).

The CDR3 reads CASTRQGFSGNTIYF. The CDR3 nucleotides read TGTGCCAGCACACGACAGGGGTTCTCTGGAAACACCATATATTTT. This chain uses TRBV6-5 with TRBJ1-3; 8 bases are shared with TRBD1. Germline assignment: CDR1 MNHEY and CDR2 SVGAGI. The CDR3 totals 15 residues. The junction had 5 bases not matched to a gene; V was cut back by 7 bases and J by 0 bases.